This T cell receptor beta chain was obtained from a study of neoadjuvant anti-PD-1 for oral cavity cancer. Study in general: Around day 43, patients without progression received a fourth nivolumab dose before surgery. Study-wide findings and caveats: Post-treatment tumors with larger preexisting clones showed more shrinkage.

This CDR3 is 13 amino acids long. The germline V gene has CDR1 MNHNY and CDR2 SVGAGI (reference sequence). V lost 4 bases, J lost 5 bases, and 4 bases stayed unmatched. As concerns this clone: Its antigen is currently unknown.

TCRdb keeps only in-frame clones here, not all; method: immunoSEQ multiplex PCR. The table includes some 11,000 clones, less than 70% detected once. The material was tumor tissue, obtained before nivolumab (anti-PD-1) treatment. The V and J genes are TRBV6-6 and TRBJ1-2; 7 bases are a match to TRBD1. The TCR originated in a person aged 35-79 years with oral cavity squamous cell carcinoma. The donor label of this sample is uncertain. CDR3 in amino acids: CASSSPQGYGYTF. CDR3 nucleotides: TGTGCCAGCAGTTCCCCACAGGGGTATGGCTACACCTTC.